This entry lists 21 T cell receptor beta chains sequenced from one sample in a study of tumor and adjacent non-tumor tissue in lung cancer. A modified ARM-PCR protocol with three rounds of nested PCR amplified TCRbeta. TCRdb re-derived calls from the multiplex PCR reads in MiXCR, one entry per CDR3 protein. The sample contains more than 45,000 distinct CDR3 sequences, about 68% of which appear only once. This sample's RNA came from whole unsorted tissue. Distant lung tissue was collected more than 3 cm away from the tumor edge. Material: distant non-tumor lung tissue. The receptors come from a woman aged 70 to 79 with non-small cell lung cancer.

The sample holds a few counts of this clonotype. This may be a read error: a much more frequent sequence differs by one nucleotide. The chain has TRBV5-4 and TRBJ1-2; the D is unclear. This CDR3 is built from 12 residues. Germline CDR1 is SGHNT and CDR2 is YYREEE (reference sequence). The CDR3 coding sequence is TGTACCAGCAGCTTTGGAGGGTTTGGCTACACCTTC. Protein: CTSSFGGFGYTF.

With regard to this clonotype: Mismatch with germline at one junction end may stem from a read error. The V gene is TRBV28, the J gene TRBJ2-1; a possible D gene is TRBD1 (6 bases). The CDR3 totals 17 residues. Per germline, CDR1 MDHEN and CDR2 SYDVKM. The CDR3 bases are TGTGCCAGCAGTTTATTGGGACAAGCGGTCTCCTACAATGAGCACTTCTTC. Amino acid sequence: CASSLLGQAVSYNEHFF.

As for this clonotype: The CDR3 end shows no conserved phenylalanine or tryptophan, and so a read error is likely. The genes are TRBV11-3 and TRBJ2-2; D gene uncertain. The length of the CDR3 is 17 residues. Germline V gene sequence: CDR1 SGHNT, CDR2 YENEEA. CDR3 sequence (DNA): TGTGCCAGCAGCCCCCATCAATCAACATCGAACAGCGGGGAGCTGTTTCTT. Encoded protein: CASSPHQSTSNSGELFL.

Turning to this clonotype: Given a much more abundant clone one base away, this may be a read error. The chain combines TRBV4-1 with TRBJ2-7; TRBD2 aligns across 12 bases. From germline, CDR1 is MGHRA and CDR2 YSYEKL. This CDR3 region has 16 residues. The CDR3 is CASSPGLAGINYKQYF. The CDR3 DNA is TGCGCCAGCAGCCCAGGACTAGCGGGAATCAACTACAAGCAGTACTTC.

Only one count was recorded for this clonotype. V and J are TRBV4-1 and TRBJ2-1; 8 positions agree with TRBD2. V shed 3 bases, J shed 7 bases, and the junction held 23 bases outside the gene matches. This CDR3 has 20 amino acids. Germline CDR1 and CDR2: MGHRA and YSYEKL. The CDR3: CASSQIGLAGTTWGINEQFF. In DNA form, the CDR3 reads TGCGCCAGCAGCCAGATAGGATTAGCGGGGACCACTTGGGGGATTAATGAGCAGTTCTTC.

The chain combines TRBV12-3 or TRBV12-4 with TRBJ2-5; 7 bases line up with TRBD2. The CDR3 is 14 amino acids. Losses at the gene ends were 5 bases for V and 4 bases for J; bases not matched to a gene: 7. The CDR3 here is CASSVGGRRETQYF. The CDR3, as DNA: TGTGCCAGCAGTGTTGGCGGGAGACGAGAGACCCAGTACTTC.

Points on this clonotype: Germline and junction disagree at one end, which may indicate a read error. The genes are TRBV24-1 and TRBJ2-5; 7 bases are shared with TRBD2. Per the germline V gene, CDR1 is KGHDR and CDR2 is SFDVKD. The CDR3 has 17 amino acids. The CDR3 sequence: CATSDSSTSVSLETQNF. The CDR3 region has the DNA TGTGCCACCAGTGACTCCTCCACTAGCGTCAGTTTGGAGACCCAGAACTTC.

Points on this clonotype: A read error is possible here, since a much larger clone lies one base away. The chain has TRBV11-3 and TRBJ2-1; tentatively, D is TRBD2 (5 bases). V dropped 4 bases and J dropped 8 bases, with 18 bases sitting between them. CDR3 length: 15 residues. Germline CDR1 reads SGHNT; CDR2 reads YENEEA. The CDR3 nucleotides read TGTGCCAGCAGCTACTCAACCTCGGCTAGCTATGAGCAGTTCTTC. This sequence encodes CASSYSTSASYEQFF.

This chain connects TRBV20-1 to TRBJ1-1, with TRBD1 matching over 7 bases. The CDR3 spans 14 residues. Germline assignment: CDR1 DFQATT and CDR2 SNEGSKA (reference sequence). After removal of 3 bases from V and 4 bases from J, the junction contained 8 bases not matched to a gene. CDR3 residues: CSASRDSIITEAFF. In DNA form, the CDR3 reads TGCAGTGCTAGCCGGGACAGTATAATCACTGAAGCTTTCTTT.

To note about this clonotype: One junction end disagrees with the germline gene, perhaps due to a read error. The rearrangement joins TRBV4-2 to TRBJ2-7; D gene uncertain. CDR1 LGHNA and CDR2 YNFKEQ come from the germline V gene. The CDR3 has 15 residues. DNA of the CDR3: TGTACCAGCAGCCCCTCCTACAGTCAAAACTACGAACAGTACTTC. It codes for CTSSPSYSQNYEQYF.

As for this clonotype: Relative to the germline gene, one junction end is altered; a read error may explain this. V gene TRBV5-6 combines with J gene TRBJ2-1, with D uncertain. The CDR3 covers 15 residues. The germline CDR1 and CDR2 sequences are SGHDT and YYEEEE. CDR3 nucleotides: TGTGCCAGCAGCTTAGGATCCCAGGAAGAGGATGAACAGTTCTTC. Translating it yields CASSLGSQEEDEQFF.

The rearrangement links TRBV6-5 to TRBJ2-7, with D possibly matching TRBD2 (6 bases). This CDR3 contains 14 residues. The V gene's germline CDR1 is MNHEY and CDR2 SVGAGI. This CDR3 is CTSSYLGMNYEQYF. In nucleotides, the CDR3 is TGTACTAGCAGTTACCTCGGCATGAACTACGAGCAGTACTTC.

For this clonotype: The conserved closing phenylalanine or tryptophan is absent in this CDR3, likely reflecting a read error. The chain links TRBV11-2 to TRBJ2-1, with D possibly being TRBD1 or TRBD2 (5 bases each). Germline V gene data show CDR1 as SGHAT and CDR2 as FQNNGV. The CDR3 loop spans 16 amino acids. Deletions cut 0 bases from V and 3 bases from J, with 12 bases between. CDR3 DNA sequence: TGTGCCAGCAGCTTAGATTTAAGTGGGGGCTACAATGAGCAGTTCTTA. Its protein is CASSLDLSGGYNEQFL.

A word on this clonotype: Possible read error: a much larger clone is one base away. This rearrangement joins TRBV28 to TRBJ2-1, with 8 bases fitting TRBD2. The ends lost 4 bases at V and 7 bases at J; junction bases unmatched: 9. The CDR3 loop spans 15 amino acids. Germline-derived CDR1 and CDR2 are MDHEN and SYDVKM. The CDR3 here is CASSSTGGSKNEQFF. The CDR3, as DNA: TGTGCCAGCAGTTCTACGGGAGGGTCTAAGAATGAGCAGTTCTTC.

Points on this clonotype: At one of its ends the junction is not consistent with the germline gene, which may arise from a read error. The chain is built from TRBV6-5 and TRBJ2-1; 14 bases are shared with TRBD2. Germline V gives CDR1 MNHEY, CDR2 SVGAGI. The CDR3 contains 15 residues. The CDR3 DNA reads as TGTGTCAGCAGTCGAGGGACTAGCGGGAGTGGTGGGCAGTTCTTC. Its translation: CVSSRGTSGSGGQFF.

By its share, this clonotype is medium-sized. In DNA form, the CDR3 reads TGCAGCGTTTCTCGGAGCCCGGGACTAGCGGACACCGGGGAGCTGTTTTTT. Encoded protein: CSVSRSPGLADTGELFF. This sequence joins TRBV29-1 and TRBJ2-2; 11 nucleotides agree with TRBD2. Germline V gives CDR1 SQVTM, CDR2 ANQGSEA. The CDR3 covers 17 residues. The V gene end was trimmed by 5 bases and the J gene end by 3 bases; junction bases not matched to a gene: 11.

This clonotype was seen a few times. An end of the junction does not agree with germline; a read error may underlie this. The chain carries TRBV29-1 and TRBJ1-1; no clear D gene. Germline V gives CDR1 SQVTM, CDR2 ANQGSEA. This CDR3 region has 13 residues. The CDR3 nucleotides are TGCGGCGTTGAAGAGAGAGATGGGGCTGAAGCTTTCTTT. Its translation is CGVEERDGAEAFF.

This clonotype was observed at least ten times. This chain links TRBV11-3 with TRBJ2-3; D not resolved. The ends were cut back, 1 base at V and 2 bases at J, with 10 bases in the middle. The length of the CDR3 is 15 residues. CDR1 SGHNT and CDR2 YENEEA come from the germline V gene. The CDR3 DNA follows: TGTGCCAGCAGCTTAGGACTTACCTACACAGATACGCAGTATTTT. As protein: CASSLGLTYTDTQYF.

Worth noting for this clonotype: A read error may produce the germline difference seen at one junction end. The rearrangement joins TRBV6-5 to TRBJ1-3, with no clear D. The CDR3 extends over 13 amino acids. Germline loops: CDR1 MNHEY, CDR2 SVGAGI. CDR3 coding DNA: TGTCCCAGCAGAGTCAAGTCTGGAAACACCATATATTTT. It codes for CPSRVKSGNTIYF.

As to this clonotype: One end of the junction does not line up with germline, which may come from a read error. The chain uses TRBV11-1 and TRBJ2-1; TRBD2 agrees at 7 bases. In germline, CDR1 is SGHAT, CDR2 FQDESV (reference sequence). The CDR3 covers 14 residues. This chain's CDR3 is CASRPGLVYDEHFF. For the CDR3, the DNA is TGTGCCAGCCGCCCCGGACTAGTCTACGATGAGCACTTCTTC.

Regarding this clonotype: Just one base apart from a much larger clone, this may be a read error. In this CDR3 the conserved last residue, phenylalanine or tryptophan, is missing, so a read error is likely. The rearrangement joins TRBV15 to TRBJ2-1; D not resolved. CDR1 and CDR2 (germline): LNHNV, YYDKDF (reference sequence). V gave up 0 bases and J gave up 5 bases, with 8 bases separating them. The length of the CDR3 is 14 residues. The CDR3 is CATSRDKVDNEQFY. In nucleotides, the CDR3 is TGTGCCACCAGCAGAGATAAGGTTGACAATGAGCAGTTCTAC.